This is a list of T cell receptor beta chains from one sample in a study of T cells in Graves' hyperthyroidism and ophthalmopathy. TCRdb reanalysed the multiplex PCR reads using MiXCR and keeps one entry per CDR3 protein. The data contain 500,000 to 750,000 distinct CDR3 sequences, about a sixth of them seen just once; the ten biggest clones take up roughly 7.3%. The specimen was blood. The receptors shown here come from a woman younger than 45 with Graves' hyperthyroidism. CDR3s leave out the opening cysteine and the closing phenylalanine or tryptophan. The D gene is left open where the match is weak. Rows may omit the clone size; those that give it use once, few, many or a size class.

V	size	D	J	CDR3
TRBV6-5	NA	NA	TRBJ2-2	ASKFRGTGELF
TRBV12-3/TRBV12-4	many	TRBD1	TRBJ2-7	ASRQTSGQKY
TRBV5-5	many	NA	TRBJ1-1	ASGQSGNLVAEAF
TRBV6-2/TRBV6-3	many	TRBD2	TRBJ2-1	ASSYRSGRNNEQF
TRBV5-1	many	NA	TRBJ1-1	ASSLEAGTVNEAF
TRBV9	NA	NA	TRBJ2-1	ASSVAISYNEQF
TRBV4-1	NA	NA	TRBJ2-1	ASSLLTGSSYNEQF
TRBV7-2	NA	NA	TRBJ2-7	ASRKRGEQY
TRBV19	NA	NA	TRBJ1-2	ASSMMGYGYT
TRBV5-4	once	NA	TRBJ2-5	ASHPIPGAYQETQY
TRBV6-2/TRBV6-3	NA	NA	TRBJ2-1	ASSPTFGTSYNEQF
TRBV20-1	NA	TRBD2	TRBJ2-2	SARTSGDTGELF
TRBV18	many	NA	TRBJ2-1	ASSPRTEFDEQF
TRBV15	many	TRBD2	TRBJ2-7	ATSRDPFATLAGEQY
TRBV7-9	many	TRBD2	TRBJ2-7	ASSLERETYEQY
TRBV19	NA	NA	TRBJ2-2	ASSIDLVAGELF
TRBV18	many	NA	TRBJ2-5	ASSPPFGGWETQY
TRBV27	few	NA	TRBJ2-1	ATGSHEQF
TRBV6-1	many	NA	TRBJ1-2	ASSHLTKISDYGYT
TRBV7-8	few	NA	TRBJ2-5	ASSFGREETQY
TRBV12-3/TRBV12-4	many	NA	TRBJ2-5	ASSFRSGVQETQY
TRBV6-1	few	TRBD1	TRBJ2-3	ASRYTGGASTDTQY
TRBV12-3/TRBV12-4	NA	NA	TRBJ1-2	ASSNRVGGYT
TRBV6-4	NA	NA	TRBJ2-1	ASCSTGSSYNEQF
TRBV4-2	many	NA	TRBJ2-1	ASSLTVGSYNEQF